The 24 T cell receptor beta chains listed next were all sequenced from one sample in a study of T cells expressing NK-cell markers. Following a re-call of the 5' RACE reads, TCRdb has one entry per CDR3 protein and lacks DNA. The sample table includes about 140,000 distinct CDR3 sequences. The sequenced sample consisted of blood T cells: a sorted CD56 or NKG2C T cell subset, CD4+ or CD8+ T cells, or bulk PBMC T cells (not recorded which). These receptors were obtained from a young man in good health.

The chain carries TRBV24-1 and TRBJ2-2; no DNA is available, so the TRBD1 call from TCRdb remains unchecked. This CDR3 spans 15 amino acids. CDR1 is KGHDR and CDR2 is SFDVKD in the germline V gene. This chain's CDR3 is CATSEAGLRTGELFF.

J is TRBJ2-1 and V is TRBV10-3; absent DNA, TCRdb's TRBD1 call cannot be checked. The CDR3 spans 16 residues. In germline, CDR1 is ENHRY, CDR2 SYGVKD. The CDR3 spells CAISESGYGVAVEQFF.

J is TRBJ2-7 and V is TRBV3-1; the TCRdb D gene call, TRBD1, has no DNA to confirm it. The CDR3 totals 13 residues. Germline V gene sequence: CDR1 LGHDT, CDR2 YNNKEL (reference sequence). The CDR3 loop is CASSQKEGVEQYF.

CDR3 loop: CASSLAGPLLGYNEQFF. The chain is built from TRBV27 and TRBJ2-1; there is no DNA to check the TCRdb D call of TRBD2. The CDR3 contains 17 residues. The germline gives CDR1 MNHEY, CDR2 SMNVEV (reference sequence).

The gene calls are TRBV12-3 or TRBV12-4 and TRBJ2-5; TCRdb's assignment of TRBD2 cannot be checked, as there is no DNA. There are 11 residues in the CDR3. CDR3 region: CASSPLGIQYF.

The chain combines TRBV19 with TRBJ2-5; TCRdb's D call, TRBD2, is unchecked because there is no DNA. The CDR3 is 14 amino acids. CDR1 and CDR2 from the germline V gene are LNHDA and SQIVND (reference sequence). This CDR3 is CASSDALAQETQYF.

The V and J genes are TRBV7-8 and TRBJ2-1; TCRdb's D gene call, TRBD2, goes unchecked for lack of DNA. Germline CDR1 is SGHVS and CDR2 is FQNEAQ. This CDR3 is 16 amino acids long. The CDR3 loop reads CASSLIADHSYNEQFF.

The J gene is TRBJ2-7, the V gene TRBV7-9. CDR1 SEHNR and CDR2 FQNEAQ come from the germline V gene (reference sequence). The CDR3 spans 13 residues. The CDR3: CASTAGIEVEQYF.

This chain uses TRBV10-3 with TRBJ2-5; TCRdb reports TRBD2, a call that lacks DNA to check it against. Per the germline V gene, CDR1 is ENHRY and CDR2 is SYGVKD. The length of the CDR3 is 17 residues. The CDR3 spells CAISESPGLAGSGAQYF.

CDR3: CSARDLRQGIHEQYF. J is TRBJ2-7 and V is TRBV20-1; TCRdb proposes TRBD2, but this gene call is untestable without DNA. CDR1 is DFQATT, CDR2 SNEGSKA, per germline (reference sequence). This CDR3 comprises 15 residues.

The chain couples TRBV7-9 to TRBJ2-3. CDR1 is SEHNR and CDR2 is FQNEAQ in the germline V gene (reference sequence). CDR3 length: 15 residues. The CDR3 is CASSFLSSNTDTQYF.

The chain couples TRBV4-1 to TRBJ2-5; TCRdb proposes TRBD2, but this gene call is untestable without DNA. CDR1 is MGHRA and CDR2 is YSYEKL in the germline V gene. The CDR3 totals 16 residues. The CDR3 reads CASSHELSGRVETQYF.

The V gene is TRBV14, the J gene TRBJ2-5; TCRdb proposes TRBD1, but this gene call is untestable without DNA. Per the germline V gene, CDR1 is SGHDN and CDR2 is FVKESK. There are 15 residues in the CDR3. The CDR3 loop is CASSQEPGGGETQYF.

The CDR3: CASSQDALAGDYEQYF. The rearrangement uses TRBV4-3 and TRBJ2-7; lacking DNA, the TRBD2 call made by TCRdb goes unchecked. Per the germline V gene, CDR1 is LGHNA and CDR2 is YSLEER. The CDR3 is 16 residues long.

The CDR3 is CAWSDSWGIQYF. This rearrangement joins TRBV30 to TRBJ2-4; TCRdb's D call of TRBD1 is untestable without DNA. CDR3 length equals 12 residues. Germline V gene sequence: CDR1 GTSNPN, CDR2 SVGIG (reference sequence).

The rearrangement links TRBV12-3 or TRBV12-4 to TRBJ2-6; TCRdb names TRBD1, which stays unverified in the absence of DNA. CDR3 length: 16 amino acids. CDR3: CASTGQGPSGANVLTF.

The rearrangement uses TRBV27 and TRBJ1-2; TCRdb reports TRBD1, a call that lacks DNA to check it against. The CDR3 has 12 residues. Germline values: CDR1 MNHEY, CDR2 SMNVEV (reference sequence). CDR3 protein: CASSPTGDGYTF.

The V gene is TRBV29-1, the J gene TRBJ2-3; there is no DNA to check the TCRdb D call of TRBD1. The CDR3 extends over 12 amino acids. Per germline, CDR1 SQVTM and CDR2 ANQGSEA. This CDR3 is CSAKVPGGTQYF.

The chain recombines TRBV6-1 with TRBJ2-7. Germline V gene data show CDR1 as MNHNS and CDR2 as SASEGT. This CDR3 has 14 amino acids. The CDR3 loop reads CASSESNESYEQYF.

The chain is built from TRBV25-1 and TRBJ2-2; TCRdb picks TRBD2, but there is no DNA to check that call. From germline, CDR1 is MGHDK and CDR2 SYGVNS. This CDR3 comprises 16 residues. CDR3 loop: CASTGLAGDQTGELFF.

The CDR3 loop is CASSYTGSTDTQYF. The rearrangement joins TRBV6-2 or TRBV6-3 to TRBJ2-3. The CDR3 has 14 amino acids. The V gene's germline CDR1 is MNHEY and CDR2 SVGEGT.

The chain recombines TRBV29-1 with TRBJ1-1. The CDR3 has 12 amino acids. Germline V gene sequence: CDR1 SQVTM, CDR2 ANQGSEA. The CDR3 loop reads CSHQAGNTEAFF.

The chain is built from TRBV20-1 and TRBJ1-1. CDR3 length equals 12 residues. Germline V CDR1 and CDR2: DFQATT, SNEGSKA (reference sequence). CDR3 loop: CSATDINTEAFF.

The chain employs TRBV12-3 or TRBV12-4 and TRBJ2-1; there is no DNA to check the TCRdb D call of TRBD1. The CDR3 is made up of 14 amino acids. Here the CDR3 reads CASSLTGRGNEQFF.